The 28 T cell receptor beta chains given below trace back to one sample, sequenced in a study of T cells in Graves' hyperthyroidism and ophthalmopathy. Amplified TCR beta CDR3 regions derived from RNA transcripts. Primed by the HTBI set, a first-round RT-PCR was run on the TCR CDR3. TCRdb re-derived calls from the multiplex PCR reads in MiXCR, one entry per CDR3 protein. Seen here are about 590,000 distinct CDR3 sequences, about 14% observed once, and the top ten hold roughly 7%. Sequenced sample: blood. The receptors stem from a woman between 18 and 30 years old with Graves' ophthalmopathy.

This clonotype was counted many times. The V call is TRBV2, the J call TRBJ2-6; 10 bases fit TRBD1. Germline V gene lookup returns CDR1 SNHLY and CDR2 FYNNEI. The length of the CDR3 is 19 residues. Trimming removed 9 bases from V and 0 bases from J; junction bases left unmatched: 14. The DNA for the CDR3 is TGTGCCAGTAGGGCCCTACCGGGACAGGGGTTCTCTGGGGCCAACGTCCTGACTTTC. Encoded protein: CASRALPGQGFSGANVLTF.

This clonotype showed up many times. V and J are TRBV6-1 and TRBJ2-1; the match to TRBD2 covers 7 bases. The CDR3 loop spans 15 amino acids. The germline gives CDR1 MNHNS, CDR2 SASEGT. The V segment lost 5 bases and the J segment 2 bases; nucleotides outside the gene matches: 6. The CDR3 region is CASSPLGGAYNEQFF. CDR3 in DNA: TGTGCCAGCAGTCCCCTTGGGGGGGCCTACAATGAGCAGTTCTTC.

The chain has TRBV10-3 and TRBJ2-5, with a tentative D call TRBD1 (7 bases). The ends were cut back, 8 bases at V and 3 bases at J, with 19 bases in the middle. Germline loops: CDR1 ENHRY, CDR2 SYGVKD. The CDR3 consists of 15 residues. The CDR3 reads CAIGGARTGEETQYF. The CDR3 DNA is TGTGCCATCGGAGGGGCAAGAACAGGGGAAGAGACCCAGTACTTC.

CDR3 sequence reads: CASSSSGQGAEEKLFF. The DNA for the CDR3 is TGTGCCAGCAGCTCCAGTGGACAGGGGGCAGAGGAAAAACTGTTTTTT. The V call is TRBV7-2, the J call TRBJ1-4; 11 nucleotides align to TRBD1. Trimming cost V 4 bases and J 8 bases; bases outside gene matches: 9. CDR1 and CDR2 from the germline V gene are SGHTA and FQGNSA. This CDR3 has 16 residues.

The chain couples TRBV7-9 to TRBJ1-5; the D gene is possibly TRBD1 (5 bases). Germline V gene lookup returns CDR1 SEHNR and CDR2 FQNEAQ (reference sequence). This CDR3 is built from 15 residues. The V end was cut by 2 bases, the J end by 4 bases, with 12 bases between. CDR3 loop: CASSLSDRLNQPQHF. DNA of the CDR3: TGTGCCAGCAGCTTAAGTGACAGACTGAATCAGCCCCAGCATTTT.

This chain uses TRBV4-3 with TRBJ2-2; no clear D. The CDR3 extends over 16 amino acids. The V end lost 0 bases, the J end lost 4 bases, and 12 bases lay between the germline ends. Germline assignment: CDR1 LGHNA and CDR2 YSLEER. The CDR3 spells CASSQEVGLGTGELFF. The CDR3 coding sequence is TGCGCCAGCAGCCAAGAAGTGGGATTGGGCACCGGGGAGCTGTTTTTT.

This clonotype came up many times. The rearrangement joins TRBV30 to TRBJ2-3, with TRBD2 matching 9 bases. V lost 2 bases to trimming and J lost 2 bases; unmatched junction nucleotides: 5. The CDR3 has 15 amino acids. Germline loops: CDR1 GTSNPN, CDR2 SVGIG (reference sequence). Written as DNA, the CDR3 is TGTGCCTGGAGTCGGATGGGACTAGCCACAGATACGCAGTATTTT. Its translation: CAWSRMGLATDTQYF.

V gene TRBV20-1 combines with J gene TRBJ2-7; the match to TRBD2 covers 7 bases. The end of the DNA fits TRBJ2-1 better, so the J call may be wrong. The CDR3 is 14 residues long. Looked up from germline, CDR1 is DFQATT and CDR2 is SNEGSKA (reference sequence). This CDR3 reads CSASDGLETYEQFF. The DNA of the CDR3 is TGCAGTGCTAGCGATGGACTAGAAACTTACGAGCAGTTCTTC.

The gene calls are TRBV9 and TRBJ2-7, with TRBD1 identical over 12 bases. This CDR3 is built from 15 residues. The V and J ends lost 4 bases and 3 bases, in that order; junction bases with no gene match: 5. Germline V lookup: CDR1 SGDLS, CDR2 YYNGEE. CDR3 sequence: CASSPWDRGHYEQYF. As DNA, the CDR3 is TGTGCCAGCAGCCCATGGGACAGGGGGCACTACGAGCAGTACTTC. Full variable domain (rest looked up from reference TRBV9 and TRBJ2-7): DSGVTQTPKHLITATGQRVTLRCSPRSGDLSVYWYQQSLDQGLQFLIQYYNGEERAKGNILERFSAQQFPDLHSELNLSSLELGDSALYFCASSPWDRGHYEQYFGPGTRLTVT.

This clonotype was seen repeatedly, ten times or more. The chain carries TRBV7-9 and TRBJ2-3; 10 bases align to TRBD2. There are 14 residues in the CDR3. CDR1 and CDR2 (germline): SEHNR, FQNEAQ (reference sequence). J was trimmed by 6 bases and V by 1 base; bases with no gene match: 1. The CDR3, as DNA: TGTGCCAGCAGCTTAGGAGCGGGGGGGGATACGCAGTATTTT. Translating gives CASSLGAGGDTQYF.

This clonotype occurred many times. V usage is TRBV15 and J usage is TRBJ2-1; 9 positions match TRBD2. After removal of 0 bases from V and 0 bases from J, the junction contained 12 bases not matched to a gene. From germline, CDR1 is LNHNV and CDR2 YYDKDF (reference sequence). CDR3 length: 20 residues. The CDR3 loop reads CATSRDGGWKREDSYNEQFF. CDR3 nucleotides: TGTGCCACCAGCAGAGATGGAGGGTGGAAGCGGGAGGACTCCTACAATGAGCAGTTCTTC.

The CDR3: CASSLEIGRAGGYEQYF. The CDR3 region has the DNA TGCGCCAGCAGCTTGGAGATCGGCAGAGCGGGGGGCTACGAGCAGTACTTC. The chain links TRBV5-1 to TRBJ2-7, with TRBD2 matching 9 bases. The CDR3 spans 17 residues. Trimming at V came to 0 bases and at J to 3 bases, leaving 10 bases not matched to a gene. Germline V gives CDR1 SGHRS, CDR2 YFSETQ.

This clonotype was counted many times. The chain recombines TRBV20-1 with TRBJ1-1; a possible D gene is TRBD1 (5 bases). There are 13 residues in the CDR3. The germline gives CDR1 DFQATT, CDR2 SNEGSKA (reference sequence). V was clipped by 2 bases and J by 5 bases, with 12 bases between them. The CDR3 sequence: CSARQGLETEAFF. CDR3 coding DNA: TGCAGTGCTAGACAGGGTCTAGAGACTGAAGCTTTCTTT.

This clonotype has a count of ten or more. The J gene is TRBJ2-1, the V gene TRBV28; D is perhaps TRBD2 (6 bases). The germline V gene has CDR1 MDHEN and CDR2 SYDVKM. V lost 3 bases to trimming and J lost 0 bases, with 9 bases between them. CDR3 length: 15 residues. The CDR3 protein is CASSLEGLSYNEQFF. The DNA for the CDR3 is TGTGCCAGCAGTTTGGAGGGGCTCTCCTACAATGAGCAGTTCTTC.

V is TRBV4-1 and J is TRBJ2-1; the match to TRBD2 covers 7 bases. V shed 1 base and J 3 bases; nucleotides not matched to a gene: 15. CDR1 and CDR2 from the germline V gene are MGHRA and YSYEKL. The CDR3 totals 19 residues. CDR3 region: CASSQGAAGKRGVYNEQFF. CDR3 coding DNA: TGCGCCAGCAGCCAAGGGGCAGCGGGGAAAAGAGGGGTCTACAATGAGCAGTTCTTC.

This clonotype has ten or more counts. The chain joins TRBV30 to TRBJ2-7; 8 bases align to TRBD2. J gave up 5 bases and V 3 bases, and 9 bases lay outside the gene matches. CDR1 is GTSNPN, CDR2 SVGIG, per germline (reference sequence). The CDR3 is made up of 14 amino acids. The CDR3 nucleotides are TGTGCCTGGAGAAGGTGGGCGGGAGGCCACGAGCAGTACTTC. The encoded protein is CAWRRWAGGHEQYF.

The sample holds a few counts of this clonotype. Being one base from a much bigger clone, this may be a read error. The V call is TRBV3-1, the J call TRBJ1-1, with D hard to call. Trimming removed 1 base from V and 7 bases from J, with 13 bases in between. The CDR3 extends over 14 amino acids. Germline CDR1 LGHDT, CDR2 YNNKEL (reference sequence). The CDR3 bases are TGTGCCAGCAGCCAAGGAGGCGGTCGGGGTGAAGCTTTCTTT. It encodes CASSQGGGRGEAFF.

This clonotype was recorded many times. This chain joins TRBV7-9 and TRBJ1-1, with D perhaps TRBD1 (5 bases). Trimming took 5 bases from V and 8 from J, leaving 12 bases between them. Germline V gives CDR1 SEHNR, CDR2 FQNEAQ (reference sequence). The CDR3 runs to 12 residues. For the CDR3, the DNA is TGTGCCAGCAGCCGCACAGGCCGAGAAGCTTTCTTT. Protein product: CASSRTGREAFF.

V is TRBV5-8 and J is TRBJ2-3; D ambiguous. With 0 bases removed from V and 3 bases from J, the gap between germline ends came to 8 bases. Germline CDR1 SGHTS, CDR2 YDEGEE. CDR3 size: 14 residues. The CDR3 DNA is TGTGCCAGCAGCTTGGAATATAGAACAGATACGCAGTATTTT. Encoded protein: CASSLEYRTDTQYF.

Ten or more counts support this clonotype. The V gene is TRBV12-3 or TRBV12-4, the J gene TRBJ1-1, with D possibly TRBD1 on 6 matching bases. The CDR3 sequence is 13 residues long. V was trimmed by 4 bases and J by 4 bases, leaving 10 bases between them. CDR3 amino acids: CASSSTGRTEAFF. CDR3 coding DNA: TGTGCCAGCAGTTCGACAGGTCGCACTGAAGCTTTCTTT.

This clonotype was detected a few times. The chain carries TRBV12-3 or TRBV12-4 and TRBJ2-1; D is unclear. The CDR3 runs to 13 residues. V was pared by 3 bases and J by 5 bases, with 8 bases between. The CDR3: CASSFRGHNEQFF. CDR3 DNA: TGTGCCAGCAGTTTTCGAGGCCACAATGAGCAGTTCTTC.

This clonotype was counted ten times or more. V and J are TRBV12-3 or TRBV12-4 and TRBJ1-5, with a tentative D call TRBD1 (5 bases). V was pared by 4 bases and J by 7 bases, with 14 bases between. The CDR3 is made up of 14 amino acids. DNA for the CDR3: TGTGCCAGCAGTTCCGACCAGGGATACCAGCCCCAGCATTTT. Translated: CASSSDQGYQPQHF.

This clonotype was counted ten times or more. The chain uses TRBV5-1 and TRBJ2-3; no reliable D call. Germline-derived CDR1 and CDR2 are SGHRS and YFSETQ. The germline V and J ends were trimmed by 0 bases and 4 bases, with 12 bases remaining between them. The CDR3 is made up of 15 amino acids. The CDR3 DNA is TGCGCCAGCAGCTTGGCCGGGCCCCGAGCAGATACGCAGTATTTT. This translates into CASSLAGPRADTQYF.

This clonotype appeared a few times. This may be a read error, as it is one base from a much larger clone. The genes are TRBV12-3 or TRBV12-4 and TRBJ1-2; 8 bases are a match to TRBD1. Trimming at V came to 6 bases and at J to 6 bases, leaving 6 bases not matched to a gene. The CDR3 extends over 13 amino acids. CDR3 nucleotide sequence: TGTGCCAGCAGCCCAGGGGGCGCCCATGGCTACACCTTC. It encodes CASSPGGAHGYTF.

The CDR3 DNA sequence: TGCGCCAGCAGCCAAGGCAGGGTGGGAGGGGACTACAATGAGCAGTTCTTC. Its protein product is CASSQGRVGGDYNEQFF. The chain links TRBV4-1 to TRBJ2-1; 7 bases are a match to TRBD2. The CDR3 has 17 amino acids. J was trimmed by 3 bases and V by 1 base; bases with no gene match: 9. Germline assignment: CDR1 MGHRA and CDR2 YSYEKL.

This clonotype was seen only a few times. The V call is TRBV10-3, the J call TRBJ1-2; D unresolved. There are 11 residues in the CDR3. CDR1 is ENHRY and CDR2 is SYGVKD in the germline V gene. The V end was cut by 7 bases, the J end by 8 bases, with 11 bases between. CDR3 coding DNA: TGTGCCATCACCCTTAGTGTGGGCTACACCTTC. Residues: CAITLSVGYTF.

The V and J genes are TRBV4-1 and TRBJ2-5, with D possibly being TRBD1 (6 bases). Germline values: CDR1 MGHRA, CDR2 YSYEKL. Trimming took 1 base from V and 5 from J, leaving 11 bases between them. The CDR3 spans 14 residues. This chain's CDR3 is CASSQVMRGETQYF. CDR3 nucleotides: TGCGCCAGCAGCCAAGTCATGAGGGGGGAGACCCAGTACTTC.

The rearrangement uses TRBV4-1 and TRBJ2-3; 12 nucleotides align to TRBD2. The CDR3 extends over 16 amino acids. Germline CDR1 and CDR2: MGHRA and YSYEKL. V lost 4 bases, J lost 0 bases, and 2 bases stayed unmatched. The CDR3 nucleotides read TGCGCCAGCAGCCGACTAGCGGGAGCTAGCACAGATACGCAGTATTTT. Translating it yields CASSRLAGASTDTQYF.